This T cell receptor beta chain was sequenced in a study of OX40 agonist ivuxolimab in advanced cancers. With regard to the full study: Ivuxolimab was an agonistic, fully human IgG2 monoclonal antibody directed against OX40 (CD134), a costimulatory receptor. Among the approximately 50 dose-escalation patients, roughly 20 had hepatocellular carcinoma, roughly 15 melanoma, 9 renal cell carcinoma and 9 head and neck cancer. Patients were allowed to have had prior anti-PD-1, anti-PD-L1 or anti-CTLA-4 therapy, and about 40% of the dose-escalation patients had been treated with checkpoint inhibitors. Intravenous ivuxolimab was administered to patients every 2 weeks at six dose levels: 0.01, 0.1, 0.3, 1.5, 3 and 10 mg/kg. In the dose-escalation cohort, 70% to 85% of patients were male, and the mean age was approximately 60 years with a range of roughly 20 to 85. Partial responses occurred in three dose-escalation patients: two with cutaneous melanoma and one with hepatocellular carcinoma. Peripheral TCRbeta sequencing aimed to test whether ivuxolimab altered TCR sequence diversity and caused clonal T-cell expansion. The paper describes the monotherapy dose-escalation part (N of about 47 patients) of the phase I trial of ivuxolimab. Findings and caveats that apply to the study as a whole: In partial responders in the 0.1-3.0 mg/kg groups, normalized peripheral clonal expansion was found to be among the lowest, especially among CD8+ T cells. On average, CD8+ T cells showed more expanded clones than CD4+ T cells after ivuxolimab. At doses of 0.1 to 3.0 mg/kg, clonal expansion of both CD4+ and CD8+ blood T cells was observed from baseline to week 6. The antigen specificity of the peripheral T cells that underwent clonal expansion was not determined. Low levels of normalized T-cell clonal expansion were also shown by some nonresponding patients.

As regards this clone: What this receptor recognizes is not known. No base-level quality is on record; no much larger clone is a single base apart.

For sequencing of the TCRbeta CDR3 region, genomic DNA was extracted from the sorted cells. The immunoSEQ Assay was used to sequence the TCRbeta CDR3 regions. TCRdb limited this immuneACCESS table to in-frame rearrangements with V and J called. A share of clones is missing; checked studies link under half to unresolved V genes, and the rest is unexplained. Within this sample are about 70,000 clones, with about four fifths of them counted one time only. The ten largest clones represent around 6.7% of the sample. Patients with a history of autoimmune disease or receiving systemic immunosuppression were excluded from the trial. Peripheral blood for TCR sequencing was collected from all dose cohorts at baseline, on cycle 4 day 1, and on cycle 7 day 1. Samples came from an open-label, multicenter, first-in-human phase I dose-escalation trial of ivuxolimab. Adults with locally advanced or metastatic melanoma, renal cell, hepatocellular, or head and neck squamous cell carcinoma were enrolled in the trial. CD4+ and CD8+ T cells were sorted separately from peripheral blood before TCR sequencing.

This sequence was found in an adult with an advanced solid tumor such as melanoma, head and neck, liver or kidney cancer. This specimen consisted of CD4+ or CD8+ T cells sorted from blood, obtained in a trial of the OX40 agonist ivuxolimab.

The CDR3 is CASSSPGVLINIQYF. The DNA sequence is as follows: TGTGCCAGCAGTTCGCCCGGTGTCCTAATAAACATTCAGTACTTC. Here the chain combines TRBV28 and TRBJ2-4, with the D gene not confidently named. CDR1 and CDR2 are drawn from the germline V gene: MDHEN, SYDVKM. Including cysteine and phenylalanine, the CDR3 has 15 amino acids. Of all the DNA, just the CDR3 is kept, 45 bases in frame from base 1. V loses 4 bases of germline sequence and J loses 6 bases, and the interval between the two ends is 16 bases.